This record covers a single T cell receptor beta chain. Its antigen is currently unknown. Described treatment: oral pan-JAK inhibitor, 5-10 mg twice daily. Germline CDR1 and CDR2: MGHDK and SYGVNS. Deletions cut 4 bases from V and 7 bases from J, with 7 bases between. The CDR3 consists of 11 residues. Reverse transcription of extracted RNA yielded cDNA, which provided the sequencing template. Data came from immunoSEQ multiplex PCR; TCRdb stores just in-frame clones and leaves some out. The sample holds over 150,000 clones; approximately 55% are singletons and the top ten take 10% to 14%. The sample originates from a study of CD8+ T cells in alopecia areata. Notes on the study in general: Lesional scalp exceeded normal scalp in clonality, especially in alopecia totalis/universalis.

Sample: CD8+ T cells sorted from blood, taken at week 24, from a patient treated with tofacitinib. The clonotype originates from a human donor with alopecia areata. This chain links TRBV25-1 with TRBJ1-2, with unresolved D. In DNA form, the CDR3 reads TGTGCCAGCAGTGGCAGCTTTGGCTACACCTTC. This sequence encodes CASSGSFGYTF.